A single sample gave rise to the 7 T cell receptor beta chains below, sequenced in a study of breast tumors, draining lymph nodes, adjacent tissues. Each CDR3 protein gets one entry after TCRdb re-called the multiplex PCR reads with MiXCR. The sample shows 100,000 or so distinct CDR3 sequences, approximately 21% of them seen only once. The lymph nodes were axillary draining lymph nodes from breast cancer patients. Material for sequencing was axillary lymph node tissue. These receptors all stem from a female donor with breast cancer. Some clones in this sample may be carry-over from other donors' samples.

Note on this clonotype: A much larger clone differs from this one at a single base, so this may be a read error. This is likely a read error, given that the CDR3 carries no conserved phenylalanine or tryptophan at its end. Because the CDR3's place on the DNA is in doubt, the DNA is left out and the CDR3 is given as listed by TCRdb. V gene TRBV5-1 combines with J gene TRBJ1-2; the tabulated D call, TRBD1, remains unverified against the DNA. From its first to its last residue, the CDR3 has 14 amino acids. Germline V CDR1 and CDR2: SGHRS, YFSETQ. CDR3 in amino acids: CASTRRTGGYGHTS.

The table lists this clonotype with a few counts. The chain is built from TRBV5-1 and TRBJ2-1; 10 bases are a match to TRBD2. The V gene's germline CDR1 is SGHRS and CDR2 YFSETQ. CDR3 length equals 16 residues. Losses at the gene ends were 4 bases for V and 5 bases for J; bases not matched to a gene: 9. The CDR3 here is CASSGISSGRDNEQFF. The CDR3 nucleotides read TGCGCCAGCAGCGGAATATCTAGCGGGAGAGACAATGAGCAGTTCTTC.

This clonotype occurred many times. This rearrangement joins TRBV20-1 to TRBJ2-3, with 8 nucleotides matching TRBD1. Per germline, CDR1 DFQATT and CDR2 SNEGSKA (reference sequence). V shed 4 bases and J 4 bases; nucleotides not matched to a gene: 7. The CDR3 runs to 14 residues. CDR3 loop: CSATDRGRSDTQYF. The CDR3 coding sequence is TGCAGTGCTACAGACAGGGGAAGGTCAGATACGCAGTATTTT.

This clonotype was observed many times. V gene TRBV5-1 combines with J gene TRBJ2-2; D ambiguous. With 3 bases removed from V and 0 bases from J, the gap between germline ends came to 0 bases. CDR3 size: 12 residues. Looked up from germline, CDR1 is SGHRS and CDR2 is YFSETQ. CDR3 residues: CASSSNTGELFF. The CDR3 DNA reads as TGCGCCAGCAGCTCGAACACCGGGGAGCTGTTTTTT. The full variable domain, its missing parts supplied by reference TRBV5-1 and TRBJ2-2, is KAGVTQTPRYLIKTRGQQVTLSCSPISGHRSVSWYQQTPGQGLQFLFEYFSETQRNKGNFPGRFSGRQFSNSRSEMNVSTLELGDSALYLCASSSNTGELFFGEGSRLTVL.

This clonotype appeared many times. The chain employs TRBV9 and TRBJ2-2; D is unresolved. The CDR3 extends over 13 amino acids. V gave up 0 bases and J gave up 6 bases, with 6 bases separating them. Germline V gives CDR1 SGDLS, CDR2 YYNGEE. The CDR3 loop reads CASSVARAGELFF. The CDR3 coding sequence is TGTGCCAGCAGCGTAGCCCGGGCCGGGGAGCTGTTTTTT.

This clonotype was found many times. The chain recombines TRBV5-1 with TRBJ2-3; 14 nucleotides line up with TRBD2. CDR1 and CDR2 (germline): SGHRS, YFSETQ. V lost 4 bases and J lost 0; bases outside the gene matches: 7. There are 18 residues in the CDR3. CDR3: CASSTGTSGGGSTDTQYF. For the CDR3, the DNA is TGCGCCAGCAGCACCGGGACTAGCGGGGGAGGAAGCACAGATACGCAGTATTTT.

CDR3 sequence (DNA): TGTGCCAGCAGCTTAGAAGCGGGCCCCCACAATGAGCAGTTCTTC. It codes for CASSLEAGPHNEQFF. This chain links TRBV7-9 with TRBJ2-1; a possible D gene is TRBD2 (6 bases). This CDR3 is built from 15 residues. With 1 base removed from V and 5 bases from J, the gap between germline ends came to 12 bases. Germline V gene data show CDR1 as SEHNR and CDR2 as FQNEAQ (reference sequence).